This passage covers 27 T cell receptor beta chains from one sample sequenced in a study of T cell repertoires in cytomegalovirus infection. TCRdb re-called the reads through MiXCR, storing one row per CDR3 protein. The data contain 150,000 to 200,000 distinct CDR3 sequences, over 13% of them seen just once; the ten biggest clones take up 25% to 30%. The sample taken for sequencing was PBMCs. The receptors derive from a human donor in good health (CMV status not recorded). Some clones in this sample may be carry-over from other donors' samples.

This clonotype occurred a few times. The chain employs TRBV29-1 and TRBJ2-1, with 9 bases identical to TRBD1. CDR3 length: 11 residues. V gave up 6 bases and J gave up 12 bases; unmatched junction bases: 6. Germline assignment: CDR1 SQVTM and CDR2 ANQGSEA. The CDR3 loop is CSVDRGDAQFF. The CDR3 DNA follows: TGCAGCGTGGACAGGGGAGATGCGCAGTTCTTC.

This clonotype was seen once. The V and J genes are TRBV5-4 and TRBJ2-2; the match to TRBD1 covers 7 bases. The CDR3 runs 15 residues. V dropped 2 bases and J dropped 3; count of bases not matched to a gene: 4. The germline CDR1 and CDR2 sequences are SGHNT and YYREEE (reference sequence). CDR3 protein: CASSLNQGDTGELFF. CDR3 bases: TGTGCCAGCAGCTTAAACCAGGGGGACACCGGGGAGCTGTTTTTT.

This clonotype was recorded at least ten times. The chain links TRBV19 to TRBJ2-7, with D perhaps being TRBD1 or TRBD2 (7 bases each). The CDR3 runs 15 residues. V shed 7 bases and J shed 2 bases, with 18 bases lying between them. The germline gives CDR1 LNHDA, CDR2 SQIVND (reference sequence). This chain's CDR3 is CASTAGGGRAYEQYF. The CDR3 DNA is TGTGCCAGTACCGCAGGGGGAGGGCGGGCCTACGAGCAGTACTTC.

The V call is TRBV20-1, the J call TRBJ1-4; no definite D call. The CDR3 consists of 14 residues. Germline values: CDR1 DFQATT, CDR2 SNEGSKA (reference sequence). Trimming pared 2 bases from V and 7 bases from J, leaving 14 bases between. For the CDR3, the DNA is TGCAGTGCTAGAACGGGTCTAGGAAGTGAAAAACTGTTTTTT. Protein product: CSARTGLGSEKLFF.

This clonotype was found a few times. The chain carries TRBV27 and TRBJ1-4; maybe TRBD1 (5 bases). This CDR3 is built from 16 residues. Trimming pared 5 bases from V and 3 bases from J, leaving 16 bases between. Germline values: CDR1 MNHEY, CDR2 SMNVEV (reference sequence). The CDR3 DNA follows: TGTGCCAGCAGTACTTATCAGGGCTCTCCTAATGAAAAACTGTTTTTT. Its translation: CASSTYQGSPNEKLFF.

This clonotype was recorded at least ten times. The chain joins TRBV28 to TRBJ2-1, with 8 bases fitting TRBD2. Trimming took 8 bases from V and 0 from J; bases not matched to a gene: 12. Germline assignment: CDR1 MDHEN and CDR2 SYDVKM. CDR3 length equals 17 residues. CDR3 sequence (DNA): TGTGCCAGCCTTACCTCTAGCGGGTTGAGCTCCTACAATGAGCAGTTCTTC. Translation gives CASLTSSGLSSYNEQFF.

Ten or more counts support this clonotype. The CDR3 reads CASSSTGAVQPQHF. CDR3 nucleotide sequence: TGTGCCAGCAGCTCCACAGGGGCGGTACAGCCCCAGCATTTT. V usage is TRBV7-9 and J usage is TRBJ1-5; 7 bases map to TRBD1. CDR3 size: 14 residues. Germline V lookup: CDR1 SEHNR, CDR2 FQNEAQ (reference sequence). After removal of 4 bases from V and 7 bases from J, the junction contained 7 bases not matched to a gene. Together with reference TRBV7-9 and TRBJ1-5, the CDR3 gives the full variable domain: DTGVSQNPRHKITKRGQNVTFRCDPISEHNRLYWYRQTLGQGPEFLTYFQNEAQLEKSRLLSDRFSAERPKGSFSTLEIQRTEQGDSAMYLCASSSTGAVQPQHFGDGTRLSIL.

At least ten counts were recorded for this clonotype. The gene calls are TRBV7-3 and TRBJ2-3; D not resolved. The germline gives CDR1 SGHTA, CDR2 FQGTGA. V was clipped by 5 bases and J by 0 bases, with 9 bases between them. This CDR3 region has 14 residues. The CDR3 here is CASSPFSSTDTQYF. CDR3 nucleotide sequence: TGTGCCAGCAGCCCTTTCTCTAGCACAGATACGCAGTATTTT.

This clonotype was seen at least ten times. This chain links TRBV11-2 with TRBJ2-1, with D tentatively TRBD2 (6 bases). Trimming left V 5 bases short and J 9 bases short, with 14 bases between. Germline CDR1 and CDR2: SGHAT and FQNNGV. The CDR3 loop spans 13 amino acids. In DNA form, the CDR3 reads TGTGCCAGCAGCCTGGCGGGGTACGGTGAGCAGTTCTTC. Translated: CASSLAGYGEQFF.

This clonotype showed up just a few times. V gene TRBV15 combines with J gene TRBJ1-4, with 9 bases fitting TRBD1. V shed 2 bases, J shed 8 bases, and the junction held 6 bases outside the gene matches. Germline loops: CDR1 LNHNV, CDR2 YYDKDF (reference sequence). This CDR3 has 15 amino acids. The CDR3 is CATSRLQGAEEKLFF. The CDR3 DNA sequence: TGTGCCACCAGCAGACTACAGGGGGCGGAAGAAAAACTGTTTTTT. Filled out from reference TRBV15 and TRBJ1-4, the complete variable domain reads DAMVIQNPRYQVTQFGKPVTLSCSQTLNHNVMYWYQQKSSQAPKLLFHYYDKDFNNEADTPDNFQSRRPNTSFCFLDIRSPGLGDTAMYLCATSRLQGAEEKLFFGSGTQLSVL.

This clonotype was counted between two and nine times. The chain combines TRBV28 with TRBJ2-2; D possibly corresponds to TRBD2 (6 bases). The CDR3 is 15 residues long. Per the germline V gene, CDR1 is MDHEN and CDR2 is SYDVKM. Trimming removed 4 bases from V and 7 bases from J, with 16 bases in between. DNA of the CDR3: TGTGCCAGCAGTTCCCCGGGACTGGGCGGCGGGGAGCTGTTTTTT. Protein: CASSSPGLGGGELFF.

The genes are TRBV4-1 and TRBJ1-1; tentatively, D is TRBD1 (6 bases). V lost 0 bases and J 4 bases, leaving 12 bases between the germline ends. The CDR3 runs to 15 residues. Germline loops: CDR1 MGHRA, CDR2 YSYEKL. This CDR3 reads CASSQETRGGTEAFF. DNA for the CDR3: TGCGCCAGCAGCCAAGAGACCAGGGGAGGCACTGAAGCTTTCTTT.

The chain recombines TRBV25-1 with TRBJ1-4; the D gene is possibly TRBD1 (5 bases). V was pared by 2 bases and J by 7 bases, with 14 bases between. This CDR3 region has 15 residues. The germline V gene encodes CDR1 MGHDK and CDR2 SYGVNS. The CDR3 DNA is TGTGCCAGCAGTGAAGCCAGGGAGGCGAGTGAAAAACTGTTTTTT. It specifies CASSEAREASEKLFF.

This clonotype was counted ten times or more. V is TRBV7-3 and J is TRBJ1-6, with a weak D call TRBD1 (5 bases). CDR3 length: 14 residues. Between the trimmed V and J ends, which lost 2 bases and 7 bases, there was a span of 9 bases. Germline V CDR1 and CDR2: SGHTA, FQGTGA. CDR3 sequence reads: CASSLGGPNSPLHF. The CDR3 nucleotides read TGTGCCAGCAGCTTAGGGGGACCCAATTCACCCCTCCACTTT.

This clonotype was detected many times. The CDR3 nucleotides are TGTGCCAGCAGCCCCGGCCATGTAAACTATGGCTACACCTTC. Translating it yields CASSPGHVNYGYTF. The rearrangement links TRBV28 to TRBJ1-2, with no clear D. CDR3 length: 14 amino acids. Deletions cut 6 bases from V and 2 bases from J, with 13 bases between. CDR1 and CDR2 (germline): MDHEN, SYDVKM.

In its sample, this clonotype was seen many times. The CDR3 sequence: CAISESVRAGETQYF. The CDR3, as DNA: TGTGCCATCAGTGAGTCGGTCAGGGCGGGAGAGACCCAGTACTTC. This rearrangement joins TRBV10-3 to TRBJ2-5; D may be TRBD1 or TRBD2 (5 bases each). Germline V gene data show CDR1 as ENHRY and CDR2 as SYGVKD. This CDR3 has 15 amino acids. Trimming removed 0 bases from V and 4 bases from J, with 12 bases in between.

This clonotype occurred many times. This chain links TRBV7-9 with TRBJ2-7, with TRBD2 matching over 14 bases. There are 16 residues in the CDR3. Germline trimming cut 2 bases from V and 3 bases from J; bases unmatched to any gene: 3. From germline, CDR1 is SEHNR and CDR2 FQNEAQ (reference sequence). The CDR3 spells CASSLPGTSGSYEQYF. The CDR3 bases are TGTGCCAGCAGCTTACCGGGGACTAGCGGGAGCTACGAGCAGTACTTC.

A word on this clonotype: A much larger clone differs from this one at a single base, so this may be a read error. The chain uses TRBV5-3 and TRBJ2-2, with 9 bases that match TRBD2. TRBV5-3 is an ORF; its function is uncertain. This CDR3 has 16 amino acids. The CDR3 loop is CTSSLGGLANTGELFF. Here the CDR3 DNA reads TGTACCAGCAGCTTGGGGGGACTAGCTAACACCGGGGAGCTGTTTTTT.

This clonotype was recorded many times. This chain joins TRBV24-1 and TRBJ2-5, with D perhaps TRBD1 or TRBD2 (5 bases each). Trimming pared 5 bases from V and 1 base from J, leaving 19 bases between. The CDR3 consists of 17 residues. The germline V gene encodes CDR1 KGHDR and CDR2 SFDVKD. In nucleotides, the CDR3 is TGTGCCACCAGTGCGGGAATTGGGGGAGATAGCCAAGAGACCCAGTACTTC. Translation: CATSAGIGGDSQETQYF.

This chain uses TRBV19 with TRBJ2-1, with TRBD2 matching 8 bases. There are 14 residues in the CDR3. Germline CDR1 is LNHDA and CDR2 is SQIVND (reference sequence). J was trimmed by 2 bases and V by 9 bases; bases with no gene match: 6. The CDR3 sequence is CASHREGPYNEQFF. Here the CDR3 DNA reads TGTGCCAGCCACCGGGAGGGCCCCTACAATGAGCAGTTCTTC.

This clonotype occurred a few times. The J gene is TRBJ1-4, the V gene TRBV19, with D possibly being TRBD1 (6 bases). Germline assignment: CDR1 LNHDA and CDR2 SQIVND (reference sequence). Trimming removed 7 bases from V and 4 bases from J, with 10 bases in between. The CDR3 is 13 amino acids. The CDR3: CASNRGDNEKLFF. The CDR3 DNA sequence: TGTGCCAGTAATAGGGGGGATAATGAAAAACTGTTTTTT.

The rearrangement links TRBV7-9 to TRBJ1-3; D gene uncertain. Germline loops: CDR1 SEHNR, CDR2 FQNEAQ (reference sequence). The V gene lost 4 bases and the J gene lost 3 bases, with 19 bases spanning the gap. The CDR3 is 17 amino acids. The CDR3 coding sequence is TGTGCCAGCAGCTCTCCGGTAGGCCCCACAGATGGAAACACCATATATTTT. Translating gives CASSSPVGPTDGNTIYF.

This sequence joins TRBV12-3 or TRBV12-4 and TRBJ2-1; 8 nucleotides align to TRBD2. Unmatched junction bases numbered 11, after V lost 6 bases and J lost 7 bases. This CDR3 is 15 amino acids long. The CDR3 protein is CASSPTGRAINEQFF. CDR3 in DNA: TGTGCCAGCAGCCCCACCGGGAGGGCCATAAATGAGCAGTTCTTC.

The chain links TRBV20-1 to TRBJ2-5; weak D call: TRBD2 (6 bases). The length of the CDR3 is 15 residues. V gave up 2 bases and J gave up 4 bases, with 17 bases separating them. Germline V lookup: CDR1 DFQATT, CDR2 SNEGSKA (reference sequence). The CDR3 DNA sequence: TGCAGTGCTAGATTACCCGGGAGCTCCCCAGAGACCCAGTACTTC. As protein: CSARLPGSSPETQYF.

This clonotype was seen at least ten times. The chain combines TRBV5-1 with TRBJ1-1; no clear D. Germline V CDR1 and CDR2: SGHRS, YFSETQ. This CDR3 region has 14 residues. Trimming stripped 0 bases from V and 1 base from J, with 7 bases between. CDR3 coding DNA: TGCGCCAGCAGCTTGGTGCGGGAGAACACTGAAGCTTTCTTT. Residues: CASSLVRENTEAFF.

This clonotype has a handful of counts. This sequence joins TRBV11-2 and TRBJ2-7, with D possibly TRBD1 on 6 matching bases. V was trimmed by 5 bases and J by 6 bases, leaving 14 bases between them. Germline CDR1 reads SGHAT; CDR2 reads FQNNGV. This CDR3 is 13 amino acids long. CDR3 amino acids: CASSTDRTGEQYF. In DNA, the CDR3 is TGTGCCAGCAGCACCGACAGGACGGGCGAGCAGTACTTC.

V is TRBV5-6 and J is TRBJ2-7, with D possibly being TRBD1 (6 bases). The CDR3 runs 14 residues. Germline V lookup: CDR1 SGHDT, CDR2 YYEEEE. V lost 7 bases and J lost 2, with 16 bases in between. CDR3 DNA sequence: TGTGCCAGCGAAACCCGGGACACTACCTACGAGCAGTACTTC. Amino acid sequence: CASETRDTTYEQYF.